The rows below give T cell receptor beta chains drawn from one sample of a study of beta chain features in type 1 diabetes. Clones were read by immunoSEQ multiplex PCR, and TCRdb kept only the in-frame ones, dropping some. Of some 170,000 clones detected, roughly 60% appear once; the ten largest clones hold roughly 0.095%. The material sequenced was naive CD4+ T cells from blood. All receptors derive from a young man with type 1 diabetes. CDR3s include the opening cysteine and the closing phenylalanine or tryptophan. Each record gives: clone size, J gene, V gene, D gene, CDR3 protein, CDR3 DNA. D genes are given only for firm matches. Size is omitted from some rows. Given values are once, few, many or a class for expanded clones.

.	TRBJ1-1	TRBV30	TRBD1	CACIPRTGLAFF	TGTGCCTGTATCCCCCGGACAGGCCTCGCTTTCTTT
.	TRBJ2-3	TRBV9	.	CASSVASTMALNTQYF	TGTGCCAGCAGCGTAGCTTCGACTATGGCACTAAATACGCAGTATTTT
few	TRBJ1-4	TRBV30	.	CAWSVLGSSSEKLFF	TGTGCCTGGAGTGTACTGGGGAGTTCAAGTGAAAAACTGTTTTTT
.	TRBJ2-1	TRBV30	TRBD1	CAWSLRDRGYNEQFF	TGTGCCTGGAGTCTGCGGGACAGGGGCTACAATGAGCAGTTCTTC
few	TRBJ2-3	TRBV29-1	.	CSVSNRVGTDTQYF	TGCAGCGTTTCGAACAGGGTGGGCACAGATACGCAGTATTTT
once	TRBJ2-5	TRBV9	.	CASSVSSGQETQYF	TGTGCCAGCAGCGTATCTTCGGGACAAGAGACCCAGTACTTC
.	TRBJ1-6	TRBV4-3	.	CASSQEYERPLHF	TGCGCCAGCAGCCAAGAGTACGAGCGCCCCCTCCACTTT
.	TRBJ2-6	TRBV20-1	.	CSVPGANVLTF	TGCAGCGTTCCGGGGGCCAACGTCCTGACTTTC
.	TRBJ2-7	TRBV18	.	CASSLREGTYEQYF	TGTGCCAGCTCACTCCGAGAGGGTACCTACGAGCAGTACTTC
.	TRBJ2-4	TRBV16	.	CASSQTGLNIQYF	TGTGCCAGCAGCCAAACTGGGCTTAACATTCAGTACTTC
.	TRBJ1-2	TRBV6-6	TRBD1	CASSGTANYGYTF	TGTGCCAGCAGCGGGACAGCCAACTATGGCTACACCTTC
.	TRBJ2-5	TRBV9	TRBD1	CASSVAGTGGETQYF	TGTGCCAGCAGCGTAGCTGGGACAGGGGGTGAGACCCAGTACTTC
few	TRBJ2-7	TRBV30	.	CASRGTSREQYF	TGTGCCTCTCGGGGTACCTCCCGCGAGCAGTACTTC
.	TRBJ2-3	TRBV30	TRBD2	CAWSVSGLANTQYF	TGTGCCTGGAGTGTCTCGGGACTAGCTAATACGCAGTATTTT
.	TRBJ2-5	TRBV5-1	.	CASSLAVRGGRETQYF	TGCGCCAGCAGCTTGGCCGTTAGGGGGGGCCGAGAGACCCAGTACTTC
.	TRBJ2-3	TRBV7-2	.	CASSLVGGVTDTQYF	TGTGCCAGCAGCTTAGTTGGGGGAGTCACAGATACGCAGTATTTT
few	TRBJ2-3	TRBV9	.	CASSDADSTTDTQYF	TGTGCCAGCAGCGATGCGGATAGTACTACAGATACGCAGTATTTT
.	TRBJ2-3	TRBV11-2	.	CASSFRLKTQYF	TGTGCCAGCAGCTTCCGACTTAAAACGCAGTATTTT
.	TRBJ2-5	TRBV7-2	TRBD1	CASSPDRVQETQYF	TGTGCCAGCAGCCCAGACAGGGTCCAAGAGACCCAGTACTTC
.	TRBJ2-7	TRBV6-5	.	CASTRQFSYEQYF	TGTGCCAGCACGAGACAGTTCTCCTACGAGCAGTACTTC
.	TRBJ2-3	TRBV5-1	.	CASSWIGFTDTQYF	TGCGCCAGCAGCTGGATAGGATTCACAGATACGCAGTATTTT
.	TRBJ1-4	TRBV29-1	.	CSAVAGGEKLFF	TGCAGCGCAGTGGCCGGAGGGGAAAAACTGTTTTTT
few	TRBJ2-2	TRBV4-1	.	CASSQDGLTGELFF	TGCGCCAGCAGCCAAGATGGACTTACCGGGGAGCTGTTTTTT
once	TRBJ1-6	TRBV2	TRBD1	CASSEVRQGNNSPLHF	TGTGCCAGCAGTGAAGTTCGACAGGGGAACAATTCACCCCTCCACTTT
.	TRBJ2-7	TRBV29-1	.	CSVDGTFGGINEQYF	TGCAGCGTTGACGGGACTTTTGGGGGGATAAACGAGCAGTACTTC